The rows below give T cell receptor beta chains drawn from one sample of a study of cytomegalovirus exposure and HLA in healthy donors. Sequencing used immunoSEQ multiplex PCR; TCRdb keeps in-frame clones, though not all of them. The table has fewer than 150,000 clones, approximately 71% seen once. The sample comprised PBMCs. These receptors were taken from a man aged 25 to 45 in good health and CMV-seronegative. Both conserved end residues are part of each CDR3. A D gene is named only where the DNA matches it firmly. Only some rows state a clone size, as once, few, many or a class for expanded clones.

d_call j_call clone_size v_call cdr3_aa cdr3_nt
TRBD2 TRBJ2-5 - TRBV10-3 CAISEGLAAARETQYF TGTGCCATCAGTGAGGGGCTAGCGGCGGCCCGGGAGACCCAGTACTTC
- TRBJ1-1 once TRBV7-9 CASSLVVGGTEAFF TGTGCCAGCAGCTTAGTAGTGGGGGGGACTGAAGCTTTCTTT
TRBD1 TRBJ1-4 - TRBV2 CASLDRGNEKLFF TGTGCCAGCTTGGACAGGGGTAATGAAAAACTGTTTTTT
- TRBJ2-7 - TRBV30 CAWCKTGTPYEQYF TGTGCCTGGTGTAAAACAGGCACGCCGTACGAGCAGTACTTC
TRBD1 TRBJ2-5 once TRBV4-1 CASSHSPTGGGQETQYF TGCGCCAGCAGCCATTCACCGACAGGGGGTGGTCAAGAGACCCAGTACTTC
- TRBJ2-7 - TRBV27 CASSLWAGPYEQYF TGTGCCAGCAGTTTATGGGCGGGCCCCTACGAGCAGTACTTC
TRBD2 TRBJ2-7 - TRBV5-4 CASSSSGSSYEQYF TGTGCCAGCAGCTCTAGCGGGAGCTCCTACGAGCAGTACTTC
TRBD1 TRBJ2-7 - TRBV10-3 CAHRGESNYEQYF TGTGCCCACAGGGGGGAGAGCAACTACGAGCAGTACTTC
- TRBJ2-1 few TRBV25-1 CASALATHEQFF TGTGCCAGCGCACTAGCTACCCATGAGCAGTTCTTC
TRBD2 TRBJ2-7 few TRBV5-4 CASSPEPSGSYEQYF TGTGCCAGCAGCCCGGAGCCTAGCGGGAGCTACGAGCAGTACTTC
- TRBJ1-3 - TRBV30 CAWIRRTGNTIYF TGTGCCTGGATCCGCCGGACAGGAAACACCATATATTTT
- TRBJ2-3 - TRBV28 CASSLMAGSSDTQYF TGTGCCAGCAGTTTGATGGCGGGAAGTTCAGATACGCAGTATTTT
- TRBJ2-3 - TRBV10-3 CATARERDADTQYF TGTGCCACCGCCCGGGAGAGGGACGCAGATACGCAGTATTTT
TRBD1 TRBJ1-5 - TRBV6-5 CASSLGQGNQPQHF TGTGCCAGCAGCCTTGGACAGGGTAATCAGCCCCAGCATTTT
TRBD2 TRBJ2-6 - TRBV18 CASSPFGRANGANVLTF TGTGCCAGCTCCCCCTTCGGGAGGGCTAACGGGGCCAACGTCCTGACTTTC
- TRBJ1-1 - TRBV5-6 CASSLWTGSTEAFF TGTGCCAGCAGCTTGTGGACGGGATCCACTGAAGCTTTCTTT
TRBD2 TRBJ2-7 - TRBV4-2 CASSQVLRGKRDSYEQYF TGTGCCAGCAGCCAAGTTTTGCGGGGTAAGCGGGATTCCTACGAGCAGTACTTC
TRBD2 TRBJ2-5 few TRBV5-1 CASSLGGLAGQETQYF TGCGCCAGCAGCCTCGGGGGGTTAGCGGGACAAGAGACCCAGTACTTC
- TRBJ2-4 - TRBV2 CASSEGLAKNIQYF TGTGCCAGCAGTGAGGGGCTAGCCAAAAACATTCAGTACTTC
TRBD1 TRBJ2-5 - TRBV4-2 CASSLVETGGLETQYF TGTGCCAGCAGCCTGGTGGAGACAGGGGGTTTAGAGACCCAGTACTTC
- TRBJ2-7 - TRBV9 CASSVGVGNYEQYF TGTGCCAGCAGCGTAGGTGTTGGCAACTACGAGCAGTACTTC
TRBD2 TRBJ2-3 once TRBV5-8 CASSSGLAGGTDTQYF TGTGCCAGCAGCAGTGGACTAGCGGGAGGCACAGATACGCAGTATTTT
TRBD2 TRBJ2-1 - TRBV11-2 CASSPTSGSGNEQFF TGTGCCAGCAGCCCGACTAGCGGGAGCGGCAATGAGCAGTTCTTC
TRBD1 TRBJ2-7 few TRBV27 CASTERTGVAYEQYF TGTGCCAGCACCGAACGGACAGGGGTGGCCTACGAGCAGTACTTC
- TRBJ2-5 - TRBV12-2 CASRLGPIPGQALQETQYF TGTGCAAGTCGCTTAGGGCCGATTCCGGGACAGGCCCTCCAAGAGACCCAGTACTTC
- TRBJ1-1 - TRBV28 CASSSLGEVNTEAFF TGTGCCAGCAGTTCACTGGGGGAGGTTAACACTGAAGCTTTCTTT
TRBD2 TRBJ2-5 - TRBV4-1 CASSHVSGRADRETQYF TGCGCCAGCAGCCACGTAAGCGGGAGGGCCGACAGGGAGACCCAGTACTTC